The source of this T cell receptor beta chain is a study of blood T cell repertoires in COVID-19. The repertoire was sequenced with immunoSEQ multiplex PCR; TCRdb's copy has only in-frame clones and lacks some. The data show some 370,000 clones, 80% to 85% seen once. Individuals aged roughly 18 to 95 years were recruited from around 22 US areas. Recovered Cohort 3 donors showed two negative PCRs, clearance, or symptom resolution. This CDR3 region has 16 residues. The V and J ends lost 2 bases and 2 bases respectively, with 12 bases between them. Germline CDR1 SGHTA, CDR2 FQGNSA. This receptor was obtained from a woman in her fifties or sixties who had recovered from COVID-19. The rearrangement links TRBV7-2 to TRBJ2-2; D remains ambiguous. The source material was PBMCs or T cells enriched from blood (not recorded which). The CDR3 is CASSLNGLGNTGELFF. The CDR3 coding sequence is TGTGCCAGCAGCTTAAATGGATTGGGCAACACCGGGGAGCTGTTTTTT.